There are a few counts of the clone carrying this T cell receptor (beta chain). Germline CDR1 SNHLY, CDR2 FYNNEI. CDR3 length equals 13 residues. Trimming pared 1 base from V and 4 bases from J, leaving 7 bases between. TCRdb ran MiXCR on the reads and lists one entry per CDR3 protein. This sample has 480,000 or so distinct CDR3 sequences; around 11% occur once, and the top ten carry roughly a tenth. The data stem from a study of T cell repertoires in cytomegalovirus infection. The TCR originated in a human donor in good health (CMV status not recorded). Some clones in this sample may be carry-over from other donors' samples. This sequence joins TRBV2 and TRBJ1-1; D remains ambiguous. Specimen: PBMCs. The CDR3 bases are TGTGCCAGCAGTGAAGGGCCCCTCACTGAAGCTTTCTTT. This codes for CASSEGPLTEAFF. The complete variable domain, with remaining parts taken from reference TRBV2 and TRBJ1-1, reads EPEVTQTPSHQVTQMGQEVILRCVPISNHLYFYWYRQILGQKVEFLVSFYNNEISEKSEIFDDQFSVERPDGSNFTLKIRSTKLEDSAMYFCASSEGPLTEAFFGQGTRLTVV.